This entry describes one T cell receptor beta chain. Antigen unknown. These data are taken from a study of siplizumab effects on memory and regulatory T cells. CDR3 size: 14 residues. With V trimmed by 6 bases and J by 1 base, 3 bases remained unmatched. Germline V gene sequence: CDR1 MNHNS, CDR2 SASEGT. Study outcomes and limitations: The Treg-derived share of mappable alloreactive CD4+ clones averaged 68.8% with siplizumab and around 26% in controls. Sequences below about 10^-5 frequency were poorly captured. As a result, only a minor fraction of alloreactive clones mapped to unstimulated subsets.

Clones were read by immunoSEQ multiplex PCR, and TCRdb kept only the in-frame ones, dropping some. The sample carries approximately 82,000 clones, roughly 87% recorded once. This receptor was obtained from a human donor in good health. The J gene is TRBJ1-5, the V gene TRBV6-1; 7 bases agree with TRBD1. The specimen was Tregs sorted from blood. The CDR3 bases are TGTGCCAGCAGCAGACAGGGAAGCAATCAGCCCCAGCATTTT. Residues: CASSRQGSNQPQHF.